Listed here are 32 T cell receptor beta chains from one sample, sequenced in a study of cytomegalovirus exposure and HLA in healthy donors. Researchers ran the PCR with 60 Vbeta and 13 Jbeta primers. Repertoires were generated with immunoSEQ multiplex PCR, while TCRdb's copy carries only in-frame clones and drops some. The sample includes some 180,000 clones, 75% to 85% seen only once; the top ten take 2.3%. Sequencing used PBMCs. The source of these receptors is a woman between 50 and 59 years old in good health and CMV-seronegative.

Comment on this clone: Mismatch with germline at one junction end may stem from a read error. The chain recombines TRBV30 with TRBJ2-1, with 8 bases that match TRBD2. This CDR3 has 14 residues. The germline CDR1 and CDR2 sequences are GTSNPN and SVGIG (reference sequence). The CDR3, as DNA: TGTGCCCGGAGCGCGGCGGGAGGTGGGTATGAGCAGTTCTTC. It is translated as CARSAAGGGYEQFF.

V usage is TRBV6-1 and J usage is TRBJ1-1; tentatively, D is TRBD1 (5 bases). The CDR3 spans 13 residues. Germline V gene lookup returns CDR1 MNHNS and CDR2 SASEGT. Deletions cut 5 bases from V and 2 bases from J, with 9 bases between. As DNA, the CDR3 is TGTGCCAGCAGTAGACAGACTAACACTGAAGCTTTCTTT. The encoded protein is CASSRQTNTEAFF.

This clone was detected once. V and J are TRBV27 and TRBJ1-2, with 7 bases that match TRBD1. The CDR3 runs to 15 residues. Germline CDR1 is MNHEY and CDR2 is SMNVEV (reference sequence). With V trimmed by 2 bases and J by 5 bases, 8 bases remained unmatched. The CDR3 DNA is TGTGCCAGCAGTTTACAATTCGACAGGGCGTATGGCTACACCTTC. Amino acid sequence: CASSLQFDRAYGYTF.

This chain links TRBV7-2 with TRBJ2-2; 9 bases fit TRBD1. CDR1 SGHTA and CDR2 FQGNSA come from the germline V gene. The V and J ends lost 3 bases and 7 bases, in that order; junction bases with no gene match: 6. The CDR3 is made up of 15 amino acids. The CDR3 loop reads CASSFQTGGVGELFF. DNA of the CDR3: TGTGCCAGCAGCTTTCAGACAGGGGGTGTCGGGGAGCTGTTTTTT. Drawing the rest from reference TRBV7-2 and TRBJ2-2, the complete variable domain is GAGVSQSPSNKVTEKGKDVELRCDPISGHTALYWYRQSLGQGLEFLIYFQGNSAPDKSGLPSDRFSAERTGGSVSTLTIQRTQQEDSAVYLCASSFQTGGVGELFFGEGSRLTVL.

The V and J genes are TRBV4-3 and TRBJ2-7; 14 bases agree with TRBD2. Germline loops: CDR1 LGHNA, CDR2 YSLEER. V trimming: 1 base; J trimming: 2 bases; junction bases outside the gene matches: 4. The CDR3 is 17 residues long. CDR3 in amino acids: CASSQGLAGGITYEQYF. Written as DNA, the CDR3 is TGCGCCAGCAGCCAAGGACTAGCGGGAGGGATAACCTACGAGCAGTACTTC.

This sequence joins TRBV7-2 and TRBJ2-1, with TRBD2 identical over 16 bases. The trim removed 5 bases at V and 1 base at J, leaving 2 bases unmatched. CDR3 length equals 17 residues. Germline V gene data show CDR1 as SGHTA and CDR2 as FQGNSA. The CDR3 DNA is TGTGCCAGCAGCCAGGGACTAGCGGGAGGGTCCTACAATGAGCAGTTCTTC. Translation gives CASSQGLAGGSYNEQFF.

The chain has TRBV6-1 and TRBJ2-1; TRBD2 aligns across 12 bases. Looked up from germline, CDR1 is MNHNS and CDR2 is SASEGT. This CDR3 spans 18 amino acids. V was clipped by 6 bases and J by 12 bases; unmatched bases: 21. This CDR3 is CASSERRLAGERGGRQFF. CDR3 nucleotide sequence: TGTGCCAGCAGCGAAAGGAGACTAGCGGGAGAGAGGGGGGGTCGGCAGTTCTTC.

The CDR3 loop is CAWSPHRTEAFF. The CDR3 DNA follows: TGTGCCTGGAGTCCCCACAGAACTGAAGCTTTCTTT. This chain uses TRBV30 with TRBJ1-1; D gene uncertain. The CDR3 is made up of 12 amino acids. Deletions cut 2 bases from V and 5 bases from J, with 9 bases between. In germline, CDR1 is GTSNPN, CDR2 SVGIG (reference sequence).

This chain links TRBV28 with TRBJ2-6; 13 nucleotides agree with TRBD2. The trim removed 5 bases at V and 2 bases at J, leaving 6 bases unmatched. CDR3 size: 18 residues. Germline CDR1 and CDR2: MDHEN and SYDVKM. CDR3: CASSGTSGRATGANVLTF. In DNA, the CDR3 is TGTGCCAGCAGTGGTACTAGCGGGAGGGCCACTGGGGCCAACGTCCTGACTTTC.

The chain is built from TRBV7-6 and TRBJ2-7; a possible D gene is TRBD1 (6 bases). Germline CDR1 is SGHVS and CDR2 is FNYEAQ. This CDR3 is 13 amino acids long. Trimming shortened V by 1 base and J by 6 bases, and 10 bases separated the two germline ends. CDR3 in DNA: TGTGCCAGCAGCTTAGGGGGGCAAGTCGAGCAGTACTTC. Translating gives CASSLGGQVEQYF.

Here the CDR3 reads CATQTGHAGANVLTF. The CDR3 DNA follows: TGTGCCACCCAAACAGGGCACGCTGGGGCCAACGTCCTGACTTTC. The V call is TRBV27, the J call TRBJ2-6; possibly TRBD1 for D (6 bases). Looked up from germline, CDR1 is MNHEY and CDR2 is SMNVEV (reference sequence). With 10 bases removed from V and 2 bases from J, the gap between germline ends came to 15 bases. The CDR3 runs 15 residues. Full variable domain (missing parts from reference TRBV27 and TRBJ2-6): EAQVTQNPRYLITVTGKKLTVTCSQNMNHEYMSWYRQDPGLGLRQIYYSMNVEVTDKGDVPEGYKVSRKEKRNFPLILESPSPNQTSLYFCATQTGHAGANVLTFGAGSRLTVL.

The rearrangement uses TRBV2 and TRBJ2-5, with TRBD1 matching over 7 bases. The DNA end is more similar to TRBJ2-7, so the J call may be wrong. Germline CDR1 SNHLY, CDR2 FYNNEI. The CDR3 totals 14 residues. The CDR3 loop is CASRIQGRAYEQYF. DNA of the CDR3: TGTGCCAGCAGAATACAGGGGCGAGCCTACGAGCAGTACTTC.

The CDR3 is CASSLEGGQGWTEAFF. The DNA for the CDR3 is TGTGCCAGCAGCCTAGAGGGGGGGCAGGGGTGGACTGAAGCTTTCTTT. J is TRBJ1-1 and V is TRBV7-8; tentative D call: TRBD1 (6 bases). The ends were cut back, 5 bases at V and 5 bases at J, with 21 bases in the middle. The CDR3 contains 16 residues. Germline values: CDR1 SGHVS, CDR2 FQNEAQ.

There are a few counts of this clone. The rearrangement joins TRBV11-2 to TRBJ2-2, with D uncertain. The V and J ends lost 7 bases and 3 bases respectively, with 3 bases between them. This CDR3 has 11 amino acids. Per the germline V gene, CDR1 is SGHAT and CDR2 is FQNNGV. CDR3 in amino acids: CASTYTGELFF. The CDR3 DNA sequence: TGTGCCAGCACCTACACCGGGGAGCTGTTTTTT.

The chain has TRBV30 and TRBJ1-1; D is unresolved. V shed 0 bases and J shed 4 bases, with 6 bases lying between them. CDR3 size: 12 residues. CDR1 is GTSNPN and CDR2 is SVGIG in the germline V gene (reference sequence). DNA for the CDR3: TGTGCCTGGAGTGTACTGCCCACTGAAGCTTTCTTT. Translation gives CAWSVLPTEAFF.

The chain's CDR3 is CASSLGPGGVRTEAFF. For the CDR3, the DNA is TGTGCCAGCAGCTTAGGCCCAGGAGGGGTCAGGACTGAAGCTTTCTTT. The rearrangement uses TRBV7-6 and TRBJ1-1; maybe TRBD1 (5 bases). The CDR3 consists of 16 residues. Trimming took off 1 base at V and 5 bases at J, with 17 bases between the two ends. From germline, CDR1 is SGHVS and CDR2 FNYEAQ.

This chain joins TRBV5-1 and TRBJ1-3; the D is unclear. The CDR3 runs to 15 residues. The ends were cut back, 4 bases at V and 1 base at J, with 12 bases in the middle. CDR1 and CDR2 from the germline V gene are SGHRS and YFSETQ. DNA for the CDR3: TGCGCCAGCAGCAAAGACACGGCTTCTGGAAACACCATATATTTT. Amino acid sequence: CASSKDTASGNTIYF.

The V call is TRBV6-1, the J call TRBJ2-1; TRBD2 is a possible D gene (6 bases). Deletions cut 10 bases from V and 0 bases from J, with 16 bases between. This CDR3 region has 15 residues. CDR1 MNHNS and CDR2 SASEGT come from the germline V gene. The CDR3 DNA reads as TGTGCCACCTACATTAGCGGTTCCTCCTACAATGAGCAGTTCTTC. Protein: CATYISGSSYNEQFF.

The chain's CDR3 is CASSARDRGVLSTEAFF. The CDR3 bases are TGTGCCAGCAGCGCCCGGGACAGGGGGGTTTTGAGCACTGAAGCTTTCTTT. The gene calls are TRBV11-2 and TRBJ1-1; 11 nucleotides match TRBD1. The CDR3 spans 17 residues. V dropped 5 bases and J dropped 4; count of bases not matched to a gene: 12. Per germline, CDR1 SGHAT and CDR2 FQNNGV. The entire variable domain, with the rest obtained from reference TRBV11-2 and TRBJ1-1, is as follows: EAGVAQSPRYKIIEKRQSVAFWCNPISGHATLYWYQQILGQGPKLLIQFQNNGVVDDSQLPKDRFSAERLKGVDSTLKIQPAKLEDSAVYLCASSARDRGVLSTEAFFGQGTRLTVV.

The chain combines TRBV6-1 with TRBJ1-5; 12 nucleotides line up with TRBD1. V shed 4 bases, J shed 2 bases, and the junction held 6 bases outside the gene matches. Per germline, CDR1 MNHNS and CDR2 SASEGT. The CDR3 length is 17 residues. CDR3 sequence (DNA): TGTGCCAGCAGTGTTTCCGGGACAGGGGGCGGCAATCAGCCCCAGCATTTT. It codes for CASSVSGTGGGNQPQHF.

This chain uses TRBV27 with TRBJ2-1, with TRBD2 matching 8 bases. This CDR3 has 15 residues. The J segment lost 4 bases and the V segment lost 4 bases, leaving 6 bases of the junction unmatched. The germline V gene has CDR1 MNHEY and CDR2 SMNVEV (reference sequence). The CDR3 loop reads CASSSPSSGYNEQFF. The CDR3 nucleotides are TGTGCCAGCAGTTCACCGTCTAGCGGGTACAATGAGCAGTTCTTC.

The rearrangement links TRBV7-9 to TRBJ2-1; possibly TRBD1 for D (5 bases). This CDR3 is built from 17 residues. The germline CDR1 and CDR2 sequences are SEHNR and FQNEAQ (reference sequence). Between the trimmed V and J ends, which lost 2 bases and 0 bases, there was a span of 14 bases. CDR3 in DNA: TGTGCCAGCAGCTTACCCGTGGGGCCGGGCTCCTACAATGAGCAGTTCTTC. Translating it yields CASSLPVGPGSYNEQFF.

For the CDR3, the DNA is TGTGCCAGCTCACGGAGCGGGGGCCAAGAGACCCAGTACTTC. Residues: CASSRSGGQETQYF. The chain is built from TRBV18 and TRBJ2-5; 8 bases match TRBD2. V was pared by 4 bases and J by 1 base, with 2 bases of the junction left unmatched. The germline CDR1 and CDR2 sequences are KGHSH and LQKENI. This CDR3 region has 14 residues.

V usage is TRBV6-1 and J usage is TRBJ1-4; D perhaps matches TRBD1 (5 bases). V was pared by 0 bases and J by 4 bases, with 9 bases between. Per germline, CDR1 MNHNS and CDR2 SASEGT. CDR3 length: 15 amino acids. CDR3 sequence (DNA): TGTGCCAGCAGTGAAGCGTACAGGATTAATGAAAAACTGTTTTTT. This codes for CASSEAYRINEKLFF.

The gene calls are TRBV7-2 and TRBJ2-6; 10 bases are a match to TRBD1. The V and J ends lost 2 bases and 3 bases, in that order; junction bases with no gene match: 10. This CDR3 spans 19 amino acids. CDR1 SGHTA and CDR2 FQGNSA come from the germline V gene. The CDR3 region is CASSLRSDRGLSGANVLTF. The CDR3 bases are TGTGCCAGCAGCTTAAGGTCTGACAGGGGGCTTAGTGGGGCCAACGTCCTGACTTTC.

The chain recombines TRBV18 with TRBJ2-7, with D perhaps matching TRBD1 (5 bases). The CDR3 is 14 amino acids. Trimming left V 3 bases short and J 2 bases short, with 11 bases between. Per germline, CDR1 KGHSH and CDR2 LQKENI. This CDR3 reads CASSPSQGTYEQYF. For the CDR3, the DNA is TGTGCCAGCTCACCGTCGCAGGGTACCTACGAGCAGTACTTC.

The chain recombines TRBV29-1 with TRBJ1-3; TRBD1 agrees at 11 bases. V lost 5 bases to trimming and J lost 3 bases; unmatched junction nucleotides: 6. Germline CDR1 SQVTM, CDR2 ANQGSEA. This CDR3 is 15 amino acids long. Here the CDR3 DNA reads TGCAGCGTTTCGGACAGGGGGCTTCGTGGAAACACCATATATTTT. Its protein is CSVSDRGLRGNTIYF.

This chain connects TRBV5-4 to TRBJ2-7; a weak D match, TRBD2 (5 bases). This CDR3 has 14 residues. V was trimmed by 4 bases and J by 1 base, leaving 12 bases between them. Germline values: CDR1 SGHNT, CDR2 YYREEE (reference sequence). CDR3 loop: CASSLGAGSYEQYF. CDR3 nucleotide sequence: TGTGCCAGCAGCCTGGGTGCGGGTTCCTACGAGCAGTACTTC.

The chain links TRBV7-2 to TRBJ2-4; D not certain. The germline CDR1 and CDR2 sequences are SGHTA and FQGNSA. V dropped 2 bases and J dropped 6 bases, with 8 bases sitting between them. This CDR3 is built from 13 residues. CDR3 residues: CASSLPYRNIQYF. For the CDR3, the DNA is TGTGCCAGCAGCTTACCATACAGAAACATTCAGTACTTC.

The V gene is TRBV28, the J gene TRBJ1-5, with D uncertain. The CDR3 contains 12 residues. CDR1 and CDR2 (germline): MDHEN, SYDVKM. Between the trimmed V and J ends, which lost 6 bases and 3 bases, there was a span of 6 bases. The CDR3 region is CASSQLNQPQHF. In nucleotides, the CDR3 is TGTGCCAGCAGCCAACTCAATCAGCCCCAGCATTTT.

The chain combines TRBV29-1 with TRBJ1-1; 7 nucleotides match TRBD1. The CDR3 loop spans 14 amino acids. V dropped 3 bases and J dropped 5; count of bases not matched to a gene: 9. Per germline, CDR1 SQVTM and CDR2 ANQGSEA. The CDR3 loop reads CSVEVRGRWTEAFF. CDR3 sequence (DNA): TGCAGCGTTGAGGTGAGGGGGCGATGGACTGAAGCTTTCTTT.

The rearrangement uses TRBV5-1 and TRBJ2-2, with D perhaps matching TRBD2 (6 bases). V lost 0 bases and J lost 2, with 11 bases in between. The germline CDR1 and CDR2 sequences are SGHRS and YFSETQ. This CDR3 has 16 residues. For the CDR3, the DNA is TGCGCCAGCAGCTTGGTCGGCGGGATAAACACCGGGGAGCTGTTTTTT. Amino acid sequence: CASSLVGGINTGELFF.